A selection of T cell receptor beta chains follows, all from one sample in a study of blood T cell repertoires in COVID-19. The protocol was immunoSEQ multiplex PCR, while the TCRdb copy is restricted to in-frame clones and leaves out a portion. The data hold 250,000 to 300,000 clones, with approximately 90% observed a single time. Source material: peripheral blood. Receptors were obtained from a woman in her 30s with active or convalescent COVID-19. CDR3s include the opening cysteine and the closing phenylalanine or tryptophan. Fields, in order: V gene, clone size, D gene, J gene, CDR3 DNA, CDR3 protein. The D gene is left open where the match is weak. Only some rows state a clone size, as once, few, many or a class for expanded clones.

TRBV6-2/TRBV6-3	NA	TRBD2	TRBJ2-3	TGTGCCAGCAGCCGCGAACTAGCGGGGGGGCGGGATACGCAGTATTTT	CASSRELAGGRDTQYF
TRBV19	NA	NA	TRBJ1-2	TGTGCCAGTAGTATTTGGGGGGTAGGCTATGGCTACACCTTC	CASSIWGVGYGYTF
TRBV5-3	NA	TRBD2	TRBJ2-1	TGTGCCAGAAGCTGCAACCTCCCCTTGGGGGGGTTCCTGGATGAGCAGTTCTTC	CARSCNLPLGGFLDEQFF
TRBV10-1	once	TRBD2	TRBJ2-1	TGCGCCAGCAGTGAGTCGGCGGGGGAGCACTACAATGAGCAGTTCTTC	CASSESAGEHYNEQFF
TRBV4-3	NA	NA	TRBJ2-6	TGCGCCAGCAGCCCCGTCGAGACTGGGGCCAACGTCCTGACTTTC	CASSPVETGANVLTF
TRBV5-5	NA	NA	TRBJ2-5	TGTGCCAGCAGCTTGGCGGCCGGAGGGGAGACCCAGTACTTC	CASSLAAGGETQYF
TRBV3-1/TRBV3-2	NA	TRBD1	TRBJ1-1	TGTGCCAGCAGCCACAGACAGGGAGCTTTCTTT	CASSHRQGAFF
TRBV19	NA	NA	TRBJ1-6	TGTGCCAGTAGTATACGGGGATTACCCCTCCACTTT	CASSIRGLPLHF
TRBV6-4	NA	NA	TRBJ2-7	TGTGCCAGCATCCCCCGGGACTGGACGACCTACGAGCAGTACTTC	CASIPRDWTTYEQYF
TRBV6-4	NA	NA	TRBJ2-1	TGTGCCAGCAGTGACGAAGGGGGTCCTTACAATGAGCAGTTCTTC	CASSDEGGPYNEQFF
TRBV11-1	NA	TRBD1	TRBJ2-3	TGTGCCAGCAGCTCAGGGGGCGCGGGCACAGATACGCAGTATTTT	CASSSGGAGTDTQYF
TRBV29-1	NA	TRBD1	TRBJ2-2	TGCAGCGCATCAGTAGTACCGGGACAGGGTAACACCGGGGAGCTGTTTTTT	CSASVVPGQGNTGELFF
TRBV18	once	TRBD1	TRBJ2-3	TGTGCCAGCTCACCAACGCAGGGGGCTACAGATACGCAGTATTTT	CASSPTQGATDTQYF
TRBV21-1	NA	NA	TRBJ2-3	TGTGCCAGCAGCAAAATCACAGGGGGCAGAACAGATACGCAGTATTTT	CASSKITGGRTDTQYF
TRBV5-8	NA	TRBD1	TRBJ1-3	TGTGCCAGCAGCGGCGGACAGGGGATGGTTGGAAACACCATATATTTT	CASSGGQGMVGNTIYF
TRBV5-1	NA	TRBD1	TRBJ1-2	TGCGCCAGCAGAGAAGGGGGCTCGGGCTATGGCTACACCTTC	CASREGGSGYGYTF
TRBV3-1/TRBV3-2	NA	TRBD2	TRBJ2-5	TGTGCCAGCAGCCAAGATCTAGCGGGGGGGCCCCGGGAGACCCAGTACTTC	CASSQDLAGGPRETQYF
TRBV29-1	NA	NA	TRBJ1-1	TGCAGCGTTGAAGTAGGGGGGAGGGAGAACACTGAAGCTTTCTTT	CSVEVGGRENTEAFF
TRBV7-2	NA	TRBD1	TRBJ1-3	TGTGCCAGCACCCGGGACAGCTCTGGAAACACCATATATTTT	CASTRDSSGNTIYF
TRBV19	NA	TRBD1	TRBJ1-6	TGTGCCAGTAGGACATCAGGACAGGGTCAACTAGCTTTCTCCTATAATTCACCCCTCCACTTT	CASRTSGQGQLAFSYNSPLHF
TRBV6-5	NA	TRBD1	TRBJ1-6	TGTGCCAGCACAGGGACAGTTAATTCACCCCTCCACTTT	CASTGTVNSPLHF
TRBV30	NA	NA	TRBJ1-4	TGTGCCTGGACCCGCCGATCGGGGGTGACTAATGAAAAACTGTTTTTT	CAWTRRSGVTNEKLFF
TRBV5-1	NA	TRBD1	TRBJ2-3	TGCGCCAGCAGCCCGACAGGGGGCGCAGATACGCAGTATTTT	CASSPTGGADTQYF
TRBV5-6	NA	NA	TRBJ1-5	TGTGCCAGCAGCTTGCAGATTAGCGGCAACAATCAGCCCCAGCATTTT	CASSLQISGNNQPQHF
TRBV2	NA	NA	TRBJ1-1	TGTGCCAGCAGAGGGGGCACTGAAGCTTTCTTT	CASRGGTEAFF
TRBV3-1/TRBV3-2	NA	TRBD1	TRBJ1-5	TGTGCCAGCAGCCGACAGGGGAATCAGCCCCAGCATTTT	CASSRQGNQPQHF
TRBV30	NA	NA	TRBJ2-7	TGTGCCTGGAGTGGTGAGGGTGGGCATTTAGTGCAGTACTTC	CAWSGEGGHLVQYF
TRBV15	NA	NA	TRBJ1-2	TGTGCCACCAGCAGAGAACAGGGTCGTGGCTACACCTTC	CATSREQGRGYTF
TRBV7-3	NA	TRBD2	TRBJ2-5	TGTGCCAGCAGCTCCTCGGGGAGCGGGGGGACCCAGTACTTC	CASSSSGSGGTQYF
TRBV7-6	NA	NA	TRBJ2-7	TGTGCCAGCAGCTCTACTCAGGGGCCAGCCTACGAGCAGTACTTC	CASSSTQGPAYEQYF
TRBV24-1	NA	TRBD1	TRBJ2-1	TGTGCCACCAGCCGCACCCAGGGCCGGGTACAGGGGGCGGATGAGCAGTTCTTC	CATSRTQGRVQGADEQFF
TRBV9	NA	NA	TRBJ1-1	TGTGCCAGCAGCTCCACGTCGGGGAACACTGAAGCTTTCTTT	CASSSTSGNTEAFF
TRBV5-6	NA	TRBD1	TRBJ1-2	TGTGCCAGCAGCCTAGGTCGTGGGACAGGTCCTACCTTC	CASSLGRGTGPTF
TRBV6-2/TRBV6-3	NA	TRBD1	TRBJ1-1	TGTGCCAGCAGCTTAAAGGGACAGGGTACTGAAGCTTTCTTT	CASSLKGQGTEAFF
TRBV15	NA	NA	TRBJ2-3	TGTGCCACCAGCGGCGGGGTGACAGATACGCAGTATTTT	CATSGGVTDTQYF
TRBV5-1	NA	TRBD1	TRBJ1-3	TGCGCCAGCAGCTTGAGGGGACAGGGGGATGGAAACACCATATATTTT	CASSLRGQGDGNTIYF
TRBV24-1	NA	NA	TRBJ1-2	TGTGCCACCAAACCCCCGGGAGAAACTGCTGGCTACACCTTC	CATKPPGETAGYTF
TRBV28	NA	TRBD1	TRBJ1-5	TGTGCCAGCAAGCAGAATACCGCAGGGGGCATTCAGCCCCAGCATTTT	CASKQNTAGGIQPQHF
TRBV27	NA	NA	TRBJ1-1	TGTGCCAGCAGCCGCAGGGGATCATACACTGAAGCTTTCTTT	CASSRRGSYTEAFF
TRBV24-1	once	NA	TRBJ2-2	TGTGCCACCAGTGATTCCGCAGGCTACGGGGAGCTGTTTTTT	CATSDSAGYGELFF
TRBV3-1/TRBV3-2	NA	TRBD1	TRBJ1-4	TGTGCCAGCAGCCCGGACAGGGTGGGATCTAATGAAAAACTGTTTTTT	CASSPDRVGSNEKLFF
TRBV27	once	NA	TRBJ1-4	TGTGCCAGCAGTTTTCGAGGTTCAGTAAGATATGAAAAACTGTTTTTT	CASSFRGSVRYEKLFF
TRBV7-9	NA	TRBD1	TRBJ1-1	TGTGCCAGCAGCTTAGTCAGGGGGTTCACTGAAGCTTTCTTT	CASSLVRGFTEAFF
TRBV5-5	NA	NA	TRBJ2-7	TGTGCCAGCAGCTTGGGGGCCTGGCAGTACGAGCAGTACTTC	CASSLGAWQYEQYF
TRBV27	once	NA	TRBJ1-6	TGTGCCAGCAGTTTCCGCCCCCTAGGCTCCTATAATTCACCCCTCCACTTT	CASSFRPLGSYNSPLHF
TRBV18	NA	NA	TRBJ2-3	TGTGCCAGCTCACCACTGTCTGTGGCCAGGAAAGATACGCAGTATTTT	CASSPLSVARKDTQYF
TRBV5-1	NA	TRBD1	TRBJ1-1	TGCGCCAGCAGCTTGGCCAAACTGTCCCAGGGGGGAGCTTTCTTT	CASSLAKLSQGGAFF
TRBV7-2	NA	NA	TRBJ1-1	TGTGCCAGCAGCGTGGCCCTTGAGGGTGCCGAAGCTTTCTTT	CASSVALEGAEAFF